These 21 T cell receptor beta chains originate from one sample sequenced in a study of T cells after yellow fever vaccination. TCRdb used MiXCR to reprocess the 5' RACE reads, holding one entry per CDR3 protein. The sample yields a few hundred thousand distinct CDR3 sequences, 17% seen once. Source: PBMCs, taken roughly 5 days after the first yellow fever vaccination. Receptors originate from a man younger than 35 who received the YFV17D yellow fever vaccine.

This clonotype was observed a handful of times. The chain combines TRBV5-1 with TRBJ2-2, with D hard to call. The CDR3 runs to 15 residues. The germline V and J ends were trimmed by 2 bases and 2 bases, with 10 bases remaining between them. Germline V lookup: CDR1 SGHRS, CDR2 YFSETQ. The CDR3 here is CASSLWTENTGELFF. CDR3 coding DNA: TGCGCCAGCAGCTTATGGACGGAAAACACCGGGGAGCTGTTTTTT.

This clonotype was seen a few times. The chain links TRBV7-9 to TRBJ1-2; TRBD1 matches at 7 bases. V dropped 5 bases and J dropped 0; count of bases not matched to a gene: 6. The CDR3 extends over 15 amino acids. Germline CDR1 SEHNR, CDR2 FQNEAQ (reference sequence). Here the CDR3 DNA reads TGTGCCAGCAGCCCCCGGACAGGACCTAACTATGGCTACACCTTC. It codes for CASSPRTGPNYGYTF.

The rearrangement joins TRBV4-3 to TRBJ2-5; 7 bases are shared with TRBD2. Germline V gene sequence: CDR1 LGHNA, CDR2 YSLEER. The CDR3 is 14 residues long. V gave up 1 base and J gave up 5 bases; unmatched junction bases: 4. CDR3 loop: CASSQAGGGETQYF. The CDR3, as DNA: TGCGCCAGCAGCCAAGCGGGGGGAGGTGAGACCCAGTACTTC.

This clonotype has more than one count but fewer than ten. V usage is TRBV5-1 and J usage is TRBJ1-2; tentatively, D is TRBD1 (6 bases). Germline loops: CDR1 SGHRS, CDR2 YFSETQ. This CDR3 region has 12 residues. The V and J ends lost 5 bases and 8 bases respectively, with 13 bases between them. DNA of the CDR3: TGCGCCAGCAGTTCTCTCAGGGGAGGCTACACCTTC. It specifies CASSSLRGGYTF.

This clonotype came up a few times. The V gene is TRBV20-1, the J gene TRBJ2-2; tentatively, D is TRBD1 or TRBD2 (6 bases each). Germline assignment: CDR1 DFQATT and CDR2 SNEGSKA (reference sequence). The CDR3 runs 14 residues. The V end was cut by 2 bases, the J end by 8 bases, with 15 bases between. The CDR3 is CSARTGGAVGELFF. CDR3 coding DNA: TGCAGTGCTAGAACCGGGGGCGCAGTAGGGGAGCTGTTTTTT.

Remarks on this clonotype: In this CDR3 the conserved last residue, phenylalanine or tryptophan, is missing, so a read error is likely. V is TRBV6-2 or TRBV6-3 and J is TRBJ2-1, with TRBD2 matching 15 bases. This CDR3 is built from 17 residues. V gave up 6 bases and J gave up 7 bases; unmatched junction bases: 10. Germline V CDR1 and CDR2: MNHEY, SVGEGT. CDR3 amino acids: CASRHPGLAGGPNEQFY. The CDR3 DNA reads as TGTGCCAGCAGGCATCCCGGACTAGCGGGGGGGCCAAATGAGCAGTTCTAC.

For the CDR3, the DNA is TGCGCCAGCAGTCCGGACAGGGCGACTGGGGAGCAGTTCTTC. Translation gives CASSPDRATGEQFF. The chain joins TRBV5-1 to TRBJ2-1, with 8 nucleotides matching TRBD1. Germline trimming cut 5 bases from V and 10 bases from J; bases unmatched to any gene: 11. Germline V gene sequence: CDR1 SGHRS, CDR2 YFSETQ. This CDR3 comprises 14 residues.

The chain employs TRBV6-5 and TRBJ1-5; 8 bases agree with TRBD1. The CDR3 covers 17 residues. Unmatched junction bases numbered 4, after V lost 0 bases and J lost 0 bases. Per the germline V gene, CDR1 is MNHEY and CDR2 is SVGAGI. CDR3 in amino acids: CASSYSGTGGSNQPQHF. CDR3 bases: TGTGCCAGCAGTTACTCGGGAACAGGGGGTAGCAATCAGCCCCAGCATTTT.

This clonotype was picked up a small number of times. The chain is built from TRBV5-1 and TRBJ2-1, with TRBD1 identical over 10 bases. Germline V CDR1 and CDR2: SGHRS, YFSETQ. This CDR3 is built from 16 residues. The junction had 9 bases not matched to a gene; V was cut back by 0 bases and J by 9 bases. CDR3 region: CASSLAPGQGWAEQFF. The CDR3 DNA reads as TGCGCCAGCAGCTTGGCCCCGGGACAGGGGTGGGCTGAGCAGTTCTTC.

The chain carries TRBV24-1 and TRBJ2-1, with D possibly being TRBD1 or TRBD2 (6 bases each). This CDR3 is built from 13 residues. The germline V and J ends were trimmed by 0 bases and 8 bases, with 7 bases remaining between them. Per germline, CDR1 KGHDR and CDR2 SFDVKD. The CDR3: CATSDLGGHEQFF. As DNA, the CDR3 is TGTGCCACCAGTGATTTGGGGGGGCATGAGCAGTTCTTC.

About this clonotype: The germline gene is not matched at one end of the junction; a read error may be the cause. The V call is TRBV4-3, the J call TRBJ2-3; D tentatively fits TRBD1 or TRBD2 (6 bases each). The CDR3 runs to 15 residues. The germline CDR1 and CDR2 sequences are LGHNA and YSLEER. The CDR3 spells CASSKDGGLTDTQYF. The CDR3 DNA reads TGCGCCAGCAGCAAAGACGGGGGCCTCACAGATACGCAGTATTTT.

This clonotype was found a few times. The rearrangement links TRBV11-2 to TRBJ2-7; tentative D call: TRBD2 (5 bases). The V end lost 4 bases, the J end lost 2 bases, and 12 bases lay between the germline ends. Germline values: CDR1 SGHAT, CDR2 FQNNGV. The CDR3 loop spans 14 amino acids. In DNA, the CDR3 is TGTGCCAGCAGCTCATTGACGGGAACCTACGAGCAGTACTTC. Translated, it gives CASSSLTGTYEQYF.

This chain uses TRBV7-2 with TRBJ1-1; D is unresolved. The CDR3 is 14 amino acids. Germline CDR1 is SGHTA and CDR2 is FQGNSA. The V and J ends lost 5 bases and 9 bases respectively, with 19 bases between them. CDR3 in amino acids: CASSPHLLRAQAFF. The CDR3 nucleotides read TGTGCCAGCAGCCCCCACCTTCTCCGGGCTCAAGCTTTCTTT.

The chain is built from TRBV19 and TRBJ1-4, with D uncertain. The CDR3 loop spans 12 amino acids. Trimming shortened V by 6 bases and J by 8 bases, and 10 bases separated the two germline ends. Germline V CDR1 and CDR2: LNHDA, SQIVND (reference sequence). The DNA of the CDR3 is TGTGCCAGTAGCGGGGTTGACGAAAAACTGTTTTTT. It specifies CASSGVDEKLFF.

This clonotype was counted only a few times. V gene TRBV4-3 combines with J gene TRBJ1-3, with TRBD1 matching over 8 bases. Germline V gene lookup returns CDR1 LGHNA and CDR2 YSLEER. This CDR3 contains 17 residues. The J segment lost 1 base and the V segment lost 5 bases, leaving 10 bases of the junction unmatched. The CDR3, as DNA: TGCGCCAGCAGCTTGATCGGACAGGGAGGTTCTGGAAACACCATATATTTT. As protein: CASSLIGQGGSGNTIYF.

The chain couples TRBV6-2 or TRBV6-3 to TRBJ1-5; 7 nucleotides agree with TRBD1. The CDR3 loop spans 15 amino acids. Trimming removed 6 bases from V and 5 bases from J; junction bases left unmatched: 10. The germline V gene has CDR1 MNHEY and CDR2 SVGEGT. CDR3 sequence: CASSYRQGRYQPQHF. The CDR3 DNA sequence: TGTGCCAGCAGCTACAGACAGGGCAGGTATCAGCCCCAGCATTTT.

There are a few counts of this clonotype. V is TRBV7-2 and J is TRBJ2-5; 8 bases fit TRBD2. Germline V gene data show CDR1 as SGHTA and CDR2 as FQGNSA. The trim removed 3 bases at V and 2 bases at J, leaving 5 bases unmatched. The CDR3 is 15 residues long. In DNA form, the CDR3 reads TGTGCCAGCAGCTTTCCACTAGCGGCACAAGAGACCCAGTACTTC. Amino acids: CASSFPLAAQETQYF.

This clonotype was seen a handful of times. This chain connects TRBV24-1 to TRBJ2-3; D might be TRBD2 (5 bases). CDR3 size: 18 residues. The V end lost 2 bases, the J end lost 3 bases, and 20 bases lay between the germline ends. Germline V gene lookup returns CDR1 KGHDR and CDR2 SFDVKD. CDR3 residues: CATSDSPRAEISTDTQYF. CDR3 in DNA: TGTGCCACCAGTGATTCCCCGCGGGCGGAGATCTCAACAGATACGCAGTATTTT.

This clonotype was counted only a few times. For the CDR3, the DNA is TGTGCCAGCAGCCGCCGGTATGAGCAGTTCTTC. It translates to CASSRRYEQFF. V is TRBV3-1 and J is TRBJ2-1; no reliable D call. Deletions cut 4 bases from V and 8 bases from J, with 6 bases between. The CDR3 loop spans 11 amino acids. Germline CDR1 LGHDT, CDR2 YNNKEL (reference sequence).

The chain joins TRBV27 to TRBJ1-1, with 7 bases aligning to TRBD1. Unmatched junction bases numbered 9, after V lost 4 bases and J lost 1 base. The CDR3 is made up of 16 amino acids. The germline V gene has CDR1 MNHEY and CDR2 SMNVEV (reference sequence). The CDR3 spells CASSSRRQGSNTEAFF. The DNA of the CDR3 is TGTGCCAGCAGTTCCCGGAGACAGGGATCGAACACTGAAGCTTTCTTT.

The CDR3 protein is CASSLGTGGGDTQYF. The DNA of the CDR3 is TGTGCCAGCAGCTTAGGGACAGGGGGCGGAGATACGCAGTATTTT. The J gene is TRBJ2-3, the V gene TRBV7-6; 11 bases agree with TRBD1. The CDR3 length is 15 residues. After removal of 1 base from V and 5 bases from J, the junction contained 2 bases not matched to a gene. CDR1 is SGHVS, CDR2 FNYEAQ, per germline.